A single sample gave rise to the 28 T cell receptor beta chains below, sequenced in a study of T cells in Graves' hyperthyroidism and ophthalmopathy. Regions amplified from RNA transcripts were the TCR beta CDR3 regions. In the first-round RT-PCR of the TCR CDR3, the HTBI primer set was used. TCRdb analysed the multiplex PCR reads with MiXCR anew, one entry per CDR3 protein. There are approximately 360,000 distinct CDR3 sequences in the sample; approximately 25% occur only once, and around 70% lies in the top ten. The sequenced material came from blood. These receptors originate from a man aged 45 to 65 with Graves' hyperthyroidism.

This clonotype showed up just a few times. The rearrangement links TRBV20-1 to TRBJ2-3; TRBD1 matches at 8 bases. CDR1 DFQATT and CDR2 SNEGSKA come from the germline V gene (reference sequence). Trimming at V came to 0 bases and at J to 1 base, leaving 6 bases not matched to a gene. There are 16 residues in the CDR3. CDR3 sequence (DNA): TGCAGTGCTAGAGATTCTAGCAGGGGGCGCACAGATACGCAGTATTTT. Protein sequence: CSARDSSRGRTDTQYF.

This clonotype was observed many times. The chain is built from TRBV11-3 and TRBJ2-1, with 12 positions matching TRBD2. V lost 5 bases and J lost 6; bases outside the gene matches: 8. The CDR3 runs 16 residues. Per germline, CDR1 SGHNT and CDR2 YENEEA. DNA for the CDR3: TGTGCCAGCAGCCAAGAACAGACTAGCGGGGGCAATGAGCAGTTCTTC. Translating gives CASSQEQTSGGNEQFF. The complete variable domain, with remaining parts taken from reference TRBV11-3 and TRBJ2-1, reads EAGVVQSPRYKIIEKKQPVAFWCNPISGHNTLYWYLQNLGQGPELLIRYENEEAVDDSQLPKDRFSAERLKGVDSTLKIQPAELGDSAVYLCASSQEQTSGGNEQFFGPGTRLTVL.

This clonotype was detected ten times or more. V usage is TRBV11-2 and J usage is TRBJ2-1, with a possible D match to TRBD1 (6 bases). The CDR3 contains 17 residues. The V and J ends lost 1 base and 6 bases respectively, with 19 bases between them. Germline V lookup: CDR1 SGHAT, CDR2 FQNNGV. CDR3 DNA sequence: TGTGCCAGCAGCTTAGCGTGGGGGCAGTACCGGGCCAATGAGCAGTTCTTC. Encoded protein: CASSLAWGQYRANEQFF.

The chain has TRBV6-6 and TRBJ1-1; D is uncertain. CDR3 length: 13 amino acids. Germline V gene lookup returns CDR1 MNHNY and CDR2 SVGAGI (reference sequence). V lost 0 bases and J 7 bases, leaving 9 bases between the germline ends. This CDR3 is CASSYSTAVEAFF. CDR3 in DNA: TGTGCCAGCAGTTACTCGACGGCGGTTGAAGCTTTCTTT.

This clonotype was counted ten times or more. The genes are TRBV7-2 and TRBJ2-7, with TRBD1 matching over 7 bases. Losses at the gene ends were 4 bases for V and 1 base for J; bases not matched to a gene: 4. The CDR3 has 14 residues. CDR1 is SGHTA, CDR2 FQGNSA, per germline. In DNA, the CDR3 is TGTGCCAGCAGCTCGGCGACAGGGTCCTACGAGCAGTACTTC. Its translation is CASSSATGSYEQYF.

This clonotype has ten or more counts. The chain uses TRBV6-1 and TRBJ2-5, with 7 bases lining up with TRBD2. V was clipped by 8 bases and J by 0 bases; unmatched bases: 9. Germline V gene sequence: CDR1 MNHNS, CDR2 SASEGT. This CDR3 is built from 15 residues. The CDR3 DNA sequence: TGTGCCAGCCGGTTTATAGCGGGCAACCAAGAGACCCAGTACTTC. Amino acids: CASRFIAGNQETQYF.

This clonotype has just a few counts. V and J are TRBV27 and TRBJ2-1; TRBD1 might be the D (6 bases). CDR1 is MNHEY, CDR2 SMNVEV, per germline (reference sequence). V lost 7 bases and J lost 2, with 15 bases in between. The CDR3 covers 15 residues. CDR3 sequence: CASTSTGYAYNEQFF. The CDR3 DNA sequence: TGTGCCAGCACCTCGACAGGCTATGCCTACAATGAGCAGTTCTTC.

This clonotype was observed a handful of times. This chain links TRBV24-1 with TRBJ1-5, with D hard to call. Germline CDR1 reads KGHDR; CDR2 reads SFDVKD. This CDR3 spans 12 amino acids. Trimming took 0 bases from V and 6 from J, leaving 2 bases between them. CDR3 nucleotide sequence: TGTGCCACCAGTGATTTGGGTCAGCCCCAGCATTTT. This encodes CATSDLGQPQHF.

Many counts were recorded for this clonotype. This chain links TRBV5-1 with TRBJ2-1, with 7 bases fitting TRBD1. The CDR3 contains 13 residues. Germline V gene sequence: CDR1 SGHRS, CDR2 YFSETQ. With V trimmed by 4 bases and J by 5 bases, 3 bases remained unmatched. The CDR3 DNA is TGCGCCAGCAGCGACGGACAGGACAATGAGCAGTTCTTC. Translation: CASSDGQDNEQFF. The full variable domain, in which reference TRBV5-1 and TRBJ2-1 provide the parts outside the CDR3, is KAGVTQTPRYLIKTRGQQVTLSCSPISGHRSVSWYQQTPGQGLQFLFEYFSETQRNKGNFPGRFSGRQFSNSRSEMNVSTLELGDSALYLCASSDGQDNEQFFGPGTRLTVL.

This clonotype was counted once. The genes are TRBV7-2 and TRBJ1-2; TRBD1 is a possible D gene (5 bases). The CDR3 totals 13 residues. The V end lost 4 bases, the J end lost 4 bases, and 10 bases lay between the germline ends. Germline V gene lookup returns CDR1 SGHTA and CDR2 FQGNSA. This CDR3 reads CASSWVTGYGYTF. In DNA form, the CDR3 reads TGTGCCAGCAGCTGGGTTACAGGCTATGGCTACACCTTC.

The rearrangement joins TRBV19 to TRBJ1-5; D might be TRBD1 (6 bases). The V and J ends lost 8 bases and 1 base respectively, with 6 bases between them. Germline V lookup: CDR1 LNHDA, CDR2 SQIVND (reference sequence). CDR3 size: 12 residues. The CDR3 protein is CASQGSNQPQHF. Here the CDR3 DNA reads TGTGCCAGTCAGGGGAGCAATCAGCCCCAGCATTTT.

This clonotype has ten or more counts. V usage is TRBV10-3 and J usage is TRBJ2-5, with D uncertain. Germline values: CDR1 ENHRY, CDR2 SYGVKD. The germline V and J ends were trimmed by 0 bases and 2 bases, with 10 bases remaining between them. CDR3 length: 15 amino acids. The chain's CDR3 is CAISESDETQETQYF. The CDR3 DNA reads TGTGCCATCAGTGAGTCTGACGAAACTCAAGAGACCCAGTACTTC.

The rearrangement links TRBV3-1 to TRBJ2-1; 9 positions agree with TRBD1. The ends lost 7 bases at V and 10 bases at J; junction bases unmatched: 11. This CDR3 has 14 amino acids. Germline CDR1 is LGHDT and CDR2 is YNNKEL (reference sequence). Here the CDR3 reads CASTRGTGGNEQFF. In DNA form, the CDR3 reads TGTGCCAGCACCCGAGGAACAGGGGGCAACGAGCAGTTCTTC.

The chain has TRBV14 and TRBJ2-5, with TRBD2 matching over 8 bases. The germline V gene encodes CDR1 SGHDN and CDR2 FVKESK. V lost 6 bases, J lost 5 bases, and 11 bases stayed unmatched. The CDR3 totals 15 residues. The CDR3 DNA follows: TGTGCCAGCAGTCTAACAAGCGGGAGCGACGAGACCCAGTACTTC. This sequence encodes CASSLTSGSDETQYF.

V gene TRBV30 combines with J gene TRBJ2-5, with 15 bases lining up with TRBD2. V dropped 5 bases and J dropped 5; count of bases not matched to a gene: 0. CDR3 length equals 13 residues. Germline V CDR1 and CDR2: GTSNPN, SVGIG (reference sequence). The DNA for the CDR3 is TGTGCCTGGGGACTAGCGGGAGGGGAGACCCAGTACTTC. Translation: CAWGLAGGETQYF.

This clonotype was seen a single time. CDR3 nucleotides: TGTGCCAGTAGTACCGCTGCTGGTTTTGGCGAGCAGTACTTC. The encoded protein is CASSTAAGFGEQYF. The chain couples TRBV7-2 to TRBJ2-7; D remains unclear. There are 14 residues in the CDR3. From germline, CDR1 is SGHTA and CDR2 FQGNSA. The V gene lost 9 bases and the J gene lost 6 bases, with 21 bases spanning the gap.

The J gene is TRBJ2-7, the V gene TRBV11-2; the match to TRBD2 covers 8 bases. V lost 1 base to trimming and J lost 2 bases; unmatched junction nucleotides: 4. This CDR3 is 15 amino acids long. CDR1 is SGHAT and CDR2 is FQNNGV in the germline V gene. The CDR3 reads CASSLGGTSPYEQYF. In DNA, the CDR3 is TGTGCCAGCAGCTTAGGGGGGACTAGTCCCTACGAGCAGTACTTC. Filled out from reference TRBV11-2 and TRBJ2-7, the complete variable domain reads EAGVAQSPRYKIIEKRQSVAFWCNPISGHATLYWYQQILGQGPKLLIQFQNNGVVDDSQLPKDRFSAERLKGVDSTLKIQPAKLEDSAVYLCASSLGGTSPYEQYFGPGTRLTVT.

This clonotype was recorded a few times. The chain combines TRBV7-9 with TRBJ2-1, with TRBD2 identical over 10 bases. The CDR3 runs 15 residues. V dropped 5 bases and J dropped 3; count of bases not matched to a gene: 4. Germline V gene lookup returns CDR1 SEHNR and CDR2 FQNEAQ (reference sequence). CDR3 in amino acids: CASSLGLAFYNEQFF. As DNA, the CDR3 is TGTGCCAGCAGCCTGGGACTAGCGTTCTACAATGAGCAGTTCTTC.

This clonotype appeared many times. The rearrangement links TRBV2 to TRBJ2-3; D is uncertain. The CDR3 extends over 14 amino acids. V lost 3 bases to trimming and J lost 2 bases, with 9 bases between them. Germline loops: CDR1 SNHLY, CDR2 FYNNEI. Here the CDR3 reads CASSDVAHTDTQYF. The CDR3 DNA sequence: TGTGCCAGCAGTGACGTGGCACACACAGATACGCAGTATTTT.

This rearrangement joins TRBV6-4 to TRBJ1-2; D might be TRBD1 (5 bases). Trimming shortened V by 4 bases and J by 7 bases, and 16 bases separated the two germline ends. The CDR3 is 14 residues long. Germline V gene sequence: CDR1 MRHNA, CDR2 SNTAGT. This chain's CDR3 is CASSAQDTTGGYTF. For the CDR3, the DNA is TGTGCCAGCAGTGCCCAGGACACAACGGGTGGCTACACCTTC.

This clonotype was detected only a few times. V and J are TRBV24-1 and TRBJ2-3; D might be TRBD1 (6 bases). Per germline, CDR1 KGHDR and CDR2 SFDVKD. V lost 1 base and J 1 base, leaving 17 bases between the germline ends. The CDR3 consists of 18 residues. The CDR3 DNA reads as TGTGCCACCAGTGATTTCTCACATTCGGCAGGGGGCACAGATACGCAGTATTTT. Translated, it gives CATSDFSHSAGGTDTQYF.

A few counts support this clonotype. CDR3 region: CASSPGGLGYNNEQFF. The DNA for the CDR3 is TGTGCCAGCAGCCCGGGGGGACTAGGCTATAACAATGAGCAGTTCTTC. This sequence joins TRBV7-3 and TRBJ2-1; 8 bases are a match to TRBD2. The V and J ends lost 5 bases and 5 bases, in that order; junction bases with no gene match: 11. The CDR3 extends over 16 amino acids. In germline, CDR1 is SGHTA, CDR2 FQGTGA.

This clonotype was found a few times. The rearrangement uses TRBV12-5 and TRBJ2-1, with 11 positions matching TRBD1. Looked up from germline, CDR1 is LGHNT and CDR2 is FRNRAP. The CDR3 totals 15 residues. J was trimmed by 7 bases and V by 5 bases; bases with no gene match: 7. CDR3 region: CASGLRTGGMNEQFF. The DNA of the CDR3 is TGTGCTAGTGGTCTTAGGACAGGGGGCATGAATGAGCAGTTCTTC.

The J gene is TRBJ1-3, the V gene TRBV6-1; unclear D gene. The germline V gene has CDR1 MNHNS and CDR2 SASEGT. Trimming took 2 bases from V and 4 from J, leaving 9 bases between them. This CDR3 is 14 amino acids long. CDR3 in DNA: TGTGCCAGCAGTGAAACGGTCGACGGAAACACCATATATTTT. The encoded protein is CASSETVDGNTIYF.

The V call is TRBV7-9, the J call TRBJ1-2; 8 bases map to TRBD1. Trimming at V came to 5 bases and at J to 4 bases, leaving 18 bases not matched to a gene. CDR1 and CDR2 (germline): SEHNR, FQNEAQ (reference sequence). The CDR3 is made up of 18 amino acids. CDR3 DNA: TGTGCCAGCAGCCTCATTAGAGACAGGGGTGGACGTGGCTATGGCTACACCTTC. Residues: CASSLIRDRGGRGYGYTF.

The chain combines TRBV27 with TRBJ2-1, with TRBD2 identical over 11 bases. CDR1 is MNHEY, CDR2 SMNVEV, per germline (reference sequence). The CDR3 is 16 amino acids. With 5 bases clipped from V and 6 bases from J, the junction kept 9 bases outside the gene matches. CDR3 bases: TGTGCCAGCAGTACCGAAACCGGGACTAGCGGCAATGAGCAGTTCTTC. This translates into CASSTETGTSGNEQFF.

The rearrangement uses TRBV6-1 and TRBJ2-1; D assignment may be TRBD1 or TRBD2 (5 bases each). V dropped 3 bases and J dropped 15 bases, with 9 bases sitting between them. Germline values: CDR1 MNHNS, CDR2 SASEGT. CDR3 length: 10 residues. CDR3 in DNA: TGTGCCAGCAGTGACCGGGGACGGTTCTTC. It codes for CASSDRGRFF.

This clonotype turned up a few times. V usage is TRBV18 and J usage is TRBJ2-1, with 11 bases fitting TRBD2. Germline V gene data show CDR1 as KGHSH and CDR2 as LQKENI. The length of the CDR3 is 15 residues. The junction had 9 bases not matched to a gene; V was cut back by 8 bases and J by 6 bases. The CDR3 sequence is CASVPLAGGLNEQFF. The DNA for the CDR3 is TGTGCCAGCGTCCCTCTAGCGGGGGGCCTCAATGAGCAGTTCTTC.